This T cell receptor beta chain comes out of a study of T cells after somatic rescue of genetic block. Profiled with immunoSEQ multiplex PCR; TCRdb holds only in-frame clones, not every one. The sample shows roughly 92,000 clones, 70% to 90% of them seen only once. The CDR3 consists of 15 residues. The ends lost 4 bases at V and 7 bases at J; junction bases unmatched: 8. CDR1 is SGHRS and CDR2 is YFSETQ in the germline V gene. This clonotype was sampled from a woman younger than 30. The gene calls are TRBV5-1 and TRBJ1-2; 12 bases match TRBD1. Sequenced material: peripheral blood mononuclear cells (PBMCs). The CDR3 sequence: CASSTLGTGGSGYTF. Written as DNA, the CDR3 is TGCGCCAGCAGCACCCTGGGGACAGGGGGCTCTGGCTACACCTTC.